Listed below are T cell receptor beta chains from one sample, sequenced in a study of cytomegalovirus exposure and HLA in healthy donors. Measured with immunoSEQ multiplex PCR; TCRdb has only the in-frame clones, and not every one. This repertoire comprises some 130,000 clones; its ten largest clones make up 1.7%. The sequenced sample was PBMCs. Every receptor here comes from a man aged 18 to 30 in good health and CMV-seronegative. Each CDR3 is given with its conserved first and last residue. Fields, in order: V gene, D gene, J gene, CDR3 protein, CDR3 DNA. D genes are given only for firm matches.

TRBV28,NA,TRBJ1-1,CASSFQGSGDDTEAFF,TGTGCCAGCAGTTTTCAGGGATCGGGAGACGACACTGAAGCTTTCTTT
TRBV2,TRBD1,TRBJ1-1,CASSDPRGRPTEAFF,TGTGCCAGCAGTGACCCCAGGGGGCGGCCCACTGAAGCTTTCTTT
TRBV5-6,NA,TRBJ2-6,CASSFRLSSGANVLTF,TGTGCCAGCAGCTTCCGGTTAAGCTCTGGGGCCAACGTCCTGACTTTC
TRBV28,NA,TRBJ2-5,CASSPPHSYQETQYF,TGTGCCAGCAGTCCACCTCACTCGTACCAAGAGACCCAGTACTTC
TRBV2,TRBD1,TRBJ1-2,CASVTGTDNYGYTF,TGTGCCAGCGTAACCGGGACAGATAACTATGGCTACACCTTC
TRBV18,NA,TRBJ2-7,CASSPSGGTDEQYF,TGTGCCAGCTCACCTTCCGGAGGGACGGACGAGCAGTACTTC
TRBV30,TRBD1,TRBJ1-1,CAWSPGQGFWAFF,TGTGCCTGGAGCCCGGGACAGGGGTTTTGGGCTTTCTTT
TRBV2,NA,TRBJ2-1,CASSEDPASTYNEQFF,TGTGCCAGCAGTGAGGATCCAGCGAGCACCTACAATGAGCAGTTCTTC
TRBV25-1,TRBD2,TRBJ2-1,CATTIAGSGGEQFF,TGTGCCACCACAATAGCGGGATCTGGAGGTGAGCAGTTCTTC
TRBV4-3,NA,TRBJ2-3,CASSQETGVSTDTQYF,TGCGCCAGCAGCCAAGAAACGGGAGTGAGCACAGATACGCAGTATTTT
TRBV7-9,TRBD1,TRBJ2-5,CASSLTSGGETQYF,TGTGCCAGCAGCCTAACCTCAGGGGGAGAGACCCAGTACTTC
TRBV13,TRBD2,TRBJ2-3,CASSSPLRGGPDTQYF,TGTGCCAGCAGCTCGCCCTTGCGGGGGGGCCCAGATACGCAGTATTTT
TRBV5-1,NA,TRBJ1-1,CASSLTGEAFF,TGCGCCAGCAGCTTGACCGGTGAAGCTTTCTTT
TRBV2,TRBD2,TRBJ2-2,CASSPLAGGSTGELFF,TGTGCCAGCAGCCCTCTCGCGGGGGGCTCCACCGGGGAGCTGTTTTTT
TRBV6-5,NA,TRBJ1-6,CASSYISSNNSPLHF,TGTGCCAGCAGTTACATCAGTTCCAACAATTCACCCCTCCACTTT
TRBV6-6,NA,TRBJ2-7,CASTLDWAYEQYF,TGTGCCAGCACCCTGGACTGGGCCTACGAGCAGTACTTC
TRBV28,TRBD2,TRBJ2-7,CASSFGGGPTYEQYF,TGTGCCAGCAGTTTTGGGGGAGGGCCCACCTACGAGCAGTACTTC
TRBV10-3,TRBD1,TRBJ1-1,CAVDRGRSPSEAFF,TGTGCCGTAGACAGGGGACGTTCCCCTTCTGAAGCTTTCTTT
TRBV7-9,NA,TRBJ2-7,CASSLGYLDEQYF,TGTGCCAGCAGCTTAGGCTATCTCGACGAGCAGTACTTC
TRBV7-2,TRBD1,TRBJ1-5,CASSLGTGGEPQHF,TGTGCCAGCAGCTTGGGGACAGGGGGCGAGCCCCAGCATTTT
TRBV29-1,TRBD1,TRBJ1-2,CSVGDSYGYTF,TGCAGCGTCGGGGACAGCTATGGCTACACCTTC
TRBV5-1,NA,TRBJ2-7,CASSLGGAPDEQYF,TGCGCCAGCAGCTTGGGTGGGGCCCCCGACGAGCAGTACTTC
TRBV5-1,TRBD1,TRBJ2-7,CASSSRTGGNEQYF,TGCGCCAGCAGCTCACGGACAGGGGGGAACGAGCAGTACTTC
TRBV19,NA,TRBJ2-1,CASIPRQGSYNEQFF,TGTGCCAGTATCCCCAGGCAGGGATCCTACAATGAGCAGTTCTTC
TRBV7-2,NA,TRBJ1-2,CASSLGQSLYGGYTF,TGTGCCAGCAGCCTCGGACAGTCTCTGTATGGTGGCTACACCTTC
TRBV4-3,NA,TRBJ1-3,CASSVSSGNTIYF,TGCGCCAGCAGCGTGAGCTCTGGAAACACCATATATTTT
TRBV7-2,TRBD2,TRBJ2-3,CASSLSGGDRNTQYF,TGTGCCAGCAGCTTAAGCGGGGGAGATCGGAATACGCAGTATTTT
TRBV28,TRBD1,TRBJ1-6,CASRLGNRGSPLHF,TGTGCCAGCAGGCTGGGGAACAGGGGTTCACCCCTCCACTTT
TRBV2,TRBD1,TRBJ1-1,CASPGTDEAFF,TGTGCCAGCCCCGGGACAGATGAAGCTTTCTTT
TRBV11-2,NA,TRBJ1-1,CASRTRVLGGNTEAFF,TGTGCCAGCAGGACCCGCGTGCTGGGGGGGAACACTGAAGCTTTCTTT
TRBV5-1,NA,TRBJ2-5,CASSLANRNQETQYF,TGCGCCAGCAGCTTGGCCAACAGGAACCAAGAGACCCAGTACTTC
TRBV6-6,NA,TRBJ1-1,CASRLEMTGNTEAFF,TGTGCCAGCAGGCTAGAAATGACGGGGAACACTGAAGCTTTCTTT
TRBV6-5,NA,TRBJ2-7,CASGRGDSYEQYF,TGTGCCAGCGGGAGAGGAGATTCCTACGAGCAGTACTTC
TRBV7-4,TRBD1,TRBJ1-3,CASSSPRTGPRGNTIYF,TGTGCCAGCAGCTCCCCTCGGACAGGTCCTCGGGGAAACACCATATATTTT
TRBV5-1,NA,TRBJ1-1,CASSLGVEAFF,TGCGCCAGCAGCTTGGGAGTTGAAGCTTTCTTT
TRBV5-1,TRBD1,TRBJ2-7,CASTGQGAGEQYF,TGCGCCAGCACGGGACAGGGGGCGGGAGAGCAGTACTTC
TRBV6-6,TRBD1,TRBJ1-1,CASSGDSALEAFF,TGTGCCAGCAGCGGGGACAGCGCCTTAGAAGCTTTCTTT
TRBV11-3,TRBD1,TRBJ1-1,CASSLEGGSRDTEAFF,TGTGCCAGCAGCTTAGAAGGGGGCAGTAGGGACACTGAAGCTTTCTTT
TRBV11-3,NA,TRBJ2-1,CASSAYRDEQFF,TGTGCCAGCAGCGCATACAGGGATGAGCAGTTCTTC
TRBV4-2,NA,TRBJ2-5,CASSQPPRETQYF,TGTGCCAGCAGCCAGCCGCCCAGGGAGACCCAGTACTTC
TRBV7-3,NA,TRBJ2-6,CASSLSSGPSSGANVLTF,TGTGCCAGCAGCTTAAGCTCTGGTCCTAGCTCTGGGGCCAACGTCCTGACTTTC
TRBV4-2,TRBD2,TRBJ2-1,CASSQVGREVDEQFF,TGTGCCAGCAGCCAAGTTGGGCGGGAGGTTGATGAGCAGTTCTTC
TRBV30,TRBD1,TRBJ1-4,CAWSPGTGFEKLFF,TGTGCCTGGAGTCCCGGGACAGGGTTTGAAAAACTGTTTTTT
TRBV19,NA,TRBJ1-1,CASSPLQQDTEAFF,TGTGCCAGTAGTCCACTTCAACAGGACACTGAAGCTTTCTTT
TRBV6-4,TRBD1,TRBJ2-2,CASRQGDTGELFF,TGTGCCAGCAGACAGGGGGACACCGGGGAGCTGTTTTTT
TRBV11-2,NA,TRBJ2-5,CASSLGGYETQYF,TGTGCCAGCAGCTTAGGAGGGTACGAGACCCAGTACTTC
TRBV18,NA,TRBJ1-2,CASSPGGTSYGYTF,TGTGCCAGCTCACCAGGGGGGACCTCCTATGGCTACACCTTC
TRBV9,NA,TRBJ1-1,CASSLGGDTEAFF,TGTGCCAGCAGCTTGGGGGGGGACACTGAAGCTTTCTTT
TRBV7-9,TRBD2,TRBJ2-7,CASSLLAGGSEQYF,TGTGCCAGCAGCTTACTAGCGGGAGGAAGCGAGCAGTACTTC
TRBV27,NA,TRBJ1-6,CASTRVHGSYNSPLHF,TGTGCCAGCACACGGGTTCATGGCTCCTATAATTCACCCCTCCACTTT
TRBV6-4,TRBD2,TRBJ2-3,CASSDGTTSVDTQYF,TGTGCCAGCAGTGACGGAACAACTAGCGTAGATACGCAGTATTTT
TRBV5-1,TRBD1,TRBJ2-7,CASSLTGKSHYEQYF,TGCGCTAGCAGCCTGACAGGGAAATCCCACTACGAGCAGTACTTC
TRBV29-1,TRBD1,TRBJ1-2,CSVEGRRDSNGYTF,TGCAGCGTTGAAGGCCGTCGGGACAGCAATGGCTACACCTTC
TRBV5-1,TRBD1,TRBJ2-2,CASNDRGQGGELFF,TGCGCCAGCAACGACAGGGGGCAAGGCGGGGAGCTGTTTTTT
TRBV4-3,NA,TRBJ1-4,CASSQGAAATNEKLFF,TGCGCCAGCAGCCAGGGGGCGGCTGCAACTAATGAAAAACTGTTTTTT
TRBV9,TRBD1,TRBJ2-7,CASSRGQGVYEQYF,TGTGCCAGCAGTCGCGGGCAGGGGGTCTACGAGCAGTACTTC